In this sample, the clone carrying this T cell receptor beta chain turned up once. What it binds is unknown. Treatment defined: roughly nine-day PBMC culture with coronavirus spike peptide pools or control peptides (ViraFEST assay). Positive PCR results dated from March to December 2020, before the US Alpha, Beta and Delta variants. This sample was taken from a study of vaccination and CD4 T cells after COVID-19. Regarding the study as a whole: In convalescent patients, a median about 86% of reactive clones appeared only post-vaccination.

The Oncomine TCR Beta short-read assay sequenced DNA from cultured CD4+ T cells. The source of extracted genomic DNA was cultured CD4+ T cells. MiXCR was run by TCRdb on the PCR reads, yielding one entry per CDR3 protein. The data contain 15,000 to 17,000 distinct CDR3 sequences, 30% to 40% of them singletons. The CDR3 totals 16 residues. V gave up 0 bases and J gave up 3 bases; unmatched junction bases: 2. Germline V lookup: CDR1 MNHEY, CDR2 SVGEGT. V and J are TRBV6-2 or TRBV6-3 and TRBJ2-4, with 10 bases matching TRBD2. The TCR comes from a human donor who had recovered from COVID-19. The sample consisted of CD4+ T cells from blood, cultured in vitro, taken before SARS-CoV-2 vaccination. The DNA for the CDR3 is TGTGCCAGCAGTTACTCCAGGACTAGCGGCAAAAACATTCAGTACTTC. Translating it yields CASSYSRTSGKNIQYF.